These 31 T cell receptor beta chains came from one sample sequenced in a study of T cells in Graves' hyperthyroidism and ophthalmopathy. The CDR3 regions of TCR beta were amplified from RNA transcripts. First-round RT-PCR of the TCR CDR3 relied on the HTBI primer set. TCRdb reanalysed the multiplex PCR reads using MiXCR and keeps one entry per CDR3 protein. The table shows roughly 500,000 distinct CDR3 sequences, with over 45% occurring only once. Material for sequencing was peripheral blood or thyroid tissue (not recorded which). The receptors were sampled from an adult woman with Graves' disease, either hyperthyroidism or ophthalmopathy (not recorded which).

The chain carries TRBV10-3 and TRBJ1-2; 7 bases align to TRBD1. The CDR3 consists of 21 residues. Germline assignment: CDR1 ENHRY and CDR2 SYGVKD. The V and J ends lost 4 bases and 2 bases, in that order; junction bases with no gene match: 25. CDR3 DNA: TGTGCCATCAGTGGGGGGGTTCCCCTCCTATCCTACGGGGACAGAAACTATGGCTACACCTTC. Residues: CAISGGVPLLSYGDRNYGYTF.

Ten or more counts support this clonotype. The V and J genes are TRBV9 and TRBJ1-5, with D tentatively TRBD1 (5 bases). Germline CDR1 and CDR2: SGDLS and YYNGEE. This CDR3 has 15 amino acids. The V gene lost 1 base and the J gene lost 0 bases, with 8 bases spanning the gap. This CDR3 reads CASSVSGYSNQPQHF. CDR3 DNA: TGTGCCAGCAGCGTATCAGGGTATAGCAATCAGCCCCAGCATTTT. Full variable domain (missing parts from reference TRBV9 and TRBJ1-5): DSGVTQTPKHLITATGQRVTLRCSPRSGDLSVYWYQQSLDQGLQFLIQYYNGEERAKGNILERFSAQQFPDLHSELNLSSLELGDSALYFCASSVSGYSNQPQHFGDGTRLSIL.

This rearrangement joins TRBV7-8 to TRBJ2-5; 8 bases align to TRBD1. The CDR3 extends over 14 amino acids. The germline gives CDR1 SGHVS, CDR2 FQNEAQ. Losses at the gene ends were 5 bases for V and 4 bases for J; bases not matched to a gene: 6. CDR3 bases: TGTGCCAGCAGCGCGCCAGGGGGCGCAGAGACCCAGTACTTC. It is translated as CASSAPGGAETQYF.

This clonotype was found a few times. CDR3 loop: CSVEGTQGWNTGELFF. The CDR3 nucleotides read TGCAGCGTTGAAGGGACACAGGGATGGAACACCGGGGAGCTGTTTTTT. The chain employs TRBV29-1 and TRBJ2-2; D might be TRBD1 (6 bases). The germline gives CDR1 SQVTM, CDR2 ANQGSEA. This CDR3 is built from 16 residues. Trimming removed 1 base at V and 1 base at J, with 13 bases between.

The chain recombines TRBV5-1 with TRBJ1-6; D not certain. V dropped 5 bases and J dropped 8 bases, with 17 bases sitting between them. The CDR3 sequence is 15 residues long. From germline, CDR1 is SGHRS and CDR2 YFSETQ. The CDR3, as DNA: TGCGCCAGCAGAAGTGACGGGCAGTCCGATTCACCCCTCCACTTT. It translates to CASRSDGQSDSPLHF.

Ten or more counts support this clonotype. V gene TRBV5-5 combines with J gene TRBJ1-1; no clear D. This CDR3 is built from 12 residues. CDR1 and CDR2 from the germline V gene are SGHKS and YYEKEE (reference sequence). The V gene lost 4 bases and the J gene lost 2 bases, with 6 bases spanning the gap. The CDR3 spells CASSPSNTEAFF. The CDR3, as DNA: TGTGCCAGCAGCCCCTCCAACACTGAAGCTTTCTTT. The full variable domain, in which reference TRBV5-5 and TRBJ1-1 provide the parts outside the CDR3, is DAGVTQSPTHLIKTRGQQVTLRCSPISGHKSVSWYQQVLGQGPQFIFQYYEKEERGRGNFPDRFSARQFPNYSSELNVNALLLGDSALYLCASSPSNTEAFFGQGTRLTVV.

The rearrangement uses TRBV6-1 and TRBJ2-7, with D possibly being TRBD1 (6 bases). Trimming pared 3 bases from V and 7 bases from J, leaving 16 bases between. The CDR3 covers 14 residues. Germline V gives CDR1 MNHNS, CDR2 SASEGT. The CDR3 loop reads CASSDDRTLAEQYF. CDR3 DNA sequence: TGTGCCAGCAGTGACGACAGGACCTTAGCAGAGCAGTACTTC.

This chain joins TRBV25-1 and TRBJ2-7, with TRBD2 matching over 12 bases. Losses at the gene ends were 3 bases for V and 7 bases for J; bases not matched to a gene: 10. The CDR3 loop spans 16 amino acids. Germline values: CDR1 MGHDK, CDR2 SYGVNS. CDR3 nucleotide sequence: TGTGCCAGCAGTGACCCGACTAGCGGGAGTGAGGAAGAGCAGTACTTC. Amino acid sequence: CASSDPTSGSEEEQYF.

This clonotype was counted only a few times. This chain connects TRBV28 to TRBJ1-1; D unresolved. The V and J ends lost 4 bases and 4 bases respectively, with 10 bases between them. CDR3 length: 13 residues. Germline CDR1 is MDHEN and CDR2 is SYDVKM. In DNA form, the CDR3 reads TGTGCCAGCAGTTCACTATGGGGCACTGAAGCTTTCTTT. This gives the protein CASSSLWGTEAFF. Combining the CDR3 with reference TRBV28 and TRBJ1-1 gives the whole variable domain DVKVTQSSRYLVKRTGEKVFLECVQDMDHENMFWYRQDPGLGLRLIYFSYDVKMKEKGDIPEGYSVSREKKERFSLILESASTNQTSMYLCASSSLWGTEAFFGQGTRLTVV.

There are many counts of this clonotype. The chain couples TRBV29-1 to TRBJ2-2; D tentatively reads TRBD1 or TRBD2 (5 bases each). The CDR3 is made up of 13 amino acids. The germline V gene has CDR1 SQVTM and CDR2 ANQGSEA. V dropped 7 bases and J dropped 7 bases, with 16 bases sitting between them. The CDR3 is CSAGDGLNGELFF. In nucleotides, the CDR3 is TGCAGCGCCGGGGACGGCCTGAACGGGGAGCTGTTTTTT.

The chain links TRBV7-9 to TRBJ2-5; 8 bases are shared with TRBD2. V shed 4 bases and J 5 bases; nucleotides not matched to a gene: 21. This CDR3 is 19 amino acids long. Germline CDR1 reads SEHNR; CDR2 reads FQNEAQ (reference sequence). This chain's CDR3 is CASSSGGGAGVVTGETQYF. As DNA, the CDR3 is TGTGCCAGCAGCTCCGGTGGGGGAGCGGGAGTGGTCACCGGGGAGACCCAGTACTTC.

A few counts support this clonotype. The V call is TRBV28, the J call TRBJ2-2; unclear D gene. CDR1 MDHEN and CDR2 SYDVKM come from the germline V gene. Trimming removed 6 bases from V and 6 bases from J, with 8 bases in between. This CDR3 is 12 amino acids long. The CDR3 sequence: CASSASPGELFF. The CDR3 DNA reads as TGTGCCAGCAGCGCGTCTCCCGGGGAGCTGTTTTTT. Variable domain in full (rest from reference TRBV28 and TRBJ2-2): DVKVTQSSRYLVKRTGEKVFLECVQDMDHENMFWYRQDPGLGLRLIYFSYDVKMKEKGDIPEGYSVSREKKERFSLILESASTNQTSMYLCASSASPGELFFGEGSRLTVL.

The chain is built from TRBV30 and TRBJ1-1, with 9 positions matching TRBD1. The CDR3 is 14 amino acids. CDR1 and CDR2 (germline): GTSNPN, SVGIG (reference sequence). The V segment lost 4 bases and the J segment 9 bases; nucleotides outside the gene matches: 12. The CDR3 reads CAWNGHRGRVKAFF. The CDR3 DNA reads as TGTGCCTGGAATGGGCACAGGGGGCGGGTAAAAGCTTTCTTT.

CDR3 region: CASSLGPLGQGIQPQHF. The CDR3 DNA sequence: TGTGCCAGCAGCTTAGGTCCATTGGGACAGGGGATTCAGCCCCAGCATTTT. The chain joins TRBV7-8 to TRBJ1-5; 10 bases align to TRBD1. Germline V gene lookup returns CDR1 SGHVS and CDR2 FQNEAQ. J gave up 6 bases and V 1 base, and 9 bases lay outside the gene matches. This CDR3 has 17 residues. The whole variable domain, filled in from reference TRBV7-8 and TRBJ1-5, reads GAGVSQSPRYKVAKRGQDVALRCDPISGHVSLFWYQQALGQGPEFLTYFQNEAQLDKSGLPSDRFFAERPEGSVSTLKIQRTQQEDSAVYLCASSLGPLGQGIQPQHFGDGTRLSIL.

Details on this clonotype: The junction departs from germline at one end; a sequencing error may be responsible. This sequence joins TRBV20-1 and TRBJ2-2; 13 nucleotides align to TRBD2. Germline V gene sequence: CDR1 DFQATT, CDR2 SNEGSKA (reference sequence). This CDR3 has 16 residues. CDR3 residues: CSATGLAGVPNGELFF. Here the CDR3 DNA reads TGCAGTGCTACCGGACTAGCGGGAGTTCCGAACGGGGAGTTGTTTTTT.

V and J are TRBV12-3 or TRBV12-4 and TRBJ2-7, with 9 bases aligning to TRBD2. Germline trimming cut 6 bases from V and 0 bases from J; bases unmatched to any gene: 3. This CDR3 contains 14 residues. This CDR3 is CASRKAGGSYEQYF. The CDR3 DNA sequence: TGTGCCAGCAGGAAAGCGGGGGGCTCCTACGAGCAGTACTTC.

The J gene is TRBJ1-4, the V gene TRBV6-1; tentative D call: TRBD1 (6 bases). V was clipped by 5 bases and J by 7 bases, with 20 bases between them. This CDR3 is 16 amino acids long. Germline V gene sequence: CDR1 MNHNS, CDR2 SASEGT. The CDR3 DNA reads as TGTGCCAGCAGTTACTCCCCGTCGACAGGATCTGAAAAACTGTTTTTT. Amino acids: CASSYSPSTGSEKLFF.

This clonotype was found many times. This chain connects TRBV7-2 to TRBJ1-5; D perhaps matches TRBD1 (5 bases). V shed 5 bases and J shed 0 bases, with 14 bases lying between them. CDR3 length: 16 residues. The V gene's germline CDR1 is SGHTA and CDR2 FQGNSA. CDR3 sequence reads: CASSAGRRYSNQPQHF. Here the CDR3 DNA reads TGTGCCAGCAGCGCAGGGCGGAGATATAGCAATCAGCCCCAGCATTTT.

This clonotype was found once. The V and J genes are TRBV2 and TRBJ1-4; D is uncertain. Germline V gene lookup returns CDR1 SNHLY and CDR2 FYNNEI. V lost 2 bases to trimming and J lost 6 bases, with 10 bases between them. The CDR3 sequence is 14 residues long. In DNA, the CDR3 is TGTGCCAGCAGTGAACGGAGAAGTGATGAAAAACTGTTTTTT. Translating it yields CASSERRSDEKLFF.

This clonotype was counted once. The gene calls are TRBV29-1 and TRBJ1-2; D gene ambiguous. There are 12 residues in the CDR3. Trimming took 3 bases from V and 4 from J, leaving 9 bases between them. CDR1 and CDR2 from the germline V gene are SQVTM and ANQGSEA. The CDR3 sequence is CSVDGGSYGYTF. CDR3 nucleotides: TGCAGCGTTGATGGTGGGAGCTATGGCTACACCTTC.

The CDR3 coding sequence is TGTGCCAGCAGGGAGGGGCACTACGAGCAGTACTTC. It encodes CASREGHYEQYF. The chain uses TRBV28 and TRBJ2-7, with D possibly being TRBD2 (6 bases). The CDR3 is 12 amino acids. The germline V gene has CDR1 MDHEN and CDR2 SYDVKM. V was pared by 6 bases and J by 3 bases, with 9 bases between.

There are many counts of this clonotype. The rearrangement links TRBV19 to TRBJ1-1; D ambiguous. CDR1 and CDR2 (germline): LNHDA, SQIVND (reference sequence). CDR3 length equals 13 residues. Trimming cost V 3 bases and J 5 bases, with 10 bases left between them. The CDR3 sequence: CASSMGVRTEAFF. The CDR3 nucleotides are TGTGCCAGTAGTATGGGCGTGAGGACTGAAGCTTTCTTT.

This clonotype was counted ten times or more. Germline is not matched at one junction end, which may reflect a read error. The chain recombines TRBV19 with TRBJ2-6; D call uncertain. In germline, CDR1 is LNHDA, CDR2 SQIVND (reference sequence). The length of the CDR3 is 14 residues. The CDR3 is CASSITRVANILTF. The CDR3 nucleotides read TGTGCCAGTAGTATTACGAGAGTGGCCAACATCCTGACTTTC.

This clonotype showed up many times. The chain carries TRBV5-1 and TRBJ1-2, with D maybe TRBD1 (5 bases). Germline V gene sequence: CDR1 SGHRS, CDR2 YFSETQ. CDR3 size: 14 residues. Trimming removed 2 bases at V and 2 bases at J, with 10 bases between. CDR3 DNA sequence: TGCGCCAGCAGCTTTGGAGGGGAGAACTATGGCTACACCTTC. Translation gives CASSFGGENYGYTF.

This clonotype was counted many times. The CDR3 sequence: CASSPRLVGHEQYF. CDR3 nucleotide sequence: TGTGCCAGCAGCCCGCGGCTGGTGGGGCACGAGCAGTACTTC. The V and J genes are TRBV11-1 and TRBJ2-7; possibly TRBD1 for D (5 bases). This CDR3 spans 14 amino acids. The germline V gene has CDR1 SGHAT and CDR2 FQDESV (reference sequence). V was clipped by 5 bases and J by 5 bases, with 16 bases between them.

J is TRBJ2-5 and V is TRBV20-1, with 7 bases aligning to TRBD2. J lost 4 bases, V lost 1 base, and 3 bases had no gene match. The CDR3 has 13 amino acids. Germline V lookup: CDR1 DFQATT, CDR2 SNEGSKA (reference sequence). This CDR3 reads CSARGAGVETQYF. In DNA form, the CDR3 reads TGCAGTGCTAGAGGGGCGGGAGTAGAGACCCAGTACTTC.

V gene TRBV20-1 combines with J gene TRBJ2-7; 7 bases are a match to TRBD1. Germline CDR1 and CDR2: DFQATT and SNEGSKA (reference sequence). There are 13 residues in the CDR3. V lost 3 bases, J lost 3 bases, and 5 bases stayed unmatched. CDR3 amino acids: CSARGDRDYEQYF. DNA of the CDR3: TGCAGTGCTAGGGGGGACAGAGACTACGAGCAGTACTTC.

Notes on this clonotype: A much larger clone lies a single base off, so this may be a read error. The chain is built from TRBV20-1 and TRBJ1-2; D is unresolved. From germline, CDR1 is DFQATT and CDR2 SNEGSKA (reference sequence). This CDR3 comprises 13 residues. The CDR3 bases are TGCAGTGCTAGAGATCAAGCATACTATGACTACACCTTC. This codes for CSARDQAYYDYTF.

This clonotype was seen ten or more times. The chain employs TRBV19 and TRBJ1-1, with TRBD1 as a possible D gene (5 bases). Germline V gene sequence: CDR1 LNHDA, CDR2 SQIVND (reference sequence). The CDR3 runs 15 residues. Trimming pared 4 bases from V and 1 base from J, leaving 13 bases between. For the CDR3, the DNA is TGTGCCAGTAGTAAAGCCGGACAAGAGAACACTGAAGCTTTCTTT. Translated: CASSKAGQENTEAFF.

This chain uses TRBV9 with TRBJ1-2; D perhaps matches TRBD1 (6 bases). The CDR3 extends over 14 amino acids. Trimming stripped 3 bases from V and 4 bases from J, with 13 bases between. Germline V gene data show CDR1 as SGDLS and CDR2 as YYNGEE. The CDR3 is CASSGGPGAYGYTF. Written as DNA, the CDR3 is TGTGCCAGCAGCGGGGGGCCGGGGGCCTATGGCTACACCTTC.

This clonotype has only a few counts. The genes are TRBV6-4 and TRBJ1-2; TRBD1 is a possible D gene (5 bases). CDR1 and CDR2 (germline): MRHNA, SNTAGT. This CDR3 has 11 amino acids. The V gene lost 5 bases and the J gene lost 8 bases, with 9 bases spanning the gap. CDR3 residues: CASSIRTGYTF. The CDR3 nucleotides are TGTGCCAGCAGTATCCGGACAGGCTACACCTTC.